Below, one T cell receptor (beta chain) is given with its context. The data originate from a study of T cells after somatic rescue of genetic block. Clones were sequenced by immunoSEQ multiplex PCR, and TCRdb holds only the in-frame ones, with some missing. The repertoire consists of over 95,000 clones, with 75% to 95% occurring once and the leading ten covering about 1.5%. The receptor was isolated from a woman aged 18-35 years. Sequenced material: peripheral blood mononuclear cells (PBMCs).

The CDR3 DNA follows: TGTGCCAGTAAAAAAGCCCCGAACACCGGGGAGCTGTTTTTT. It specifies CASKKAPNTGELFF. The V call is TRBV19, the J call TRBJ2-2; D remains ambiguous. Germline values: CDR1 LNHDA, CDR2 SQIVND (reference sequence). The germline V and J ends were trimmed by 7 bases and 0 bases, with 9 bases remaining between them. The CDR3 consists of 14 residues. Looking up the rest from reference TRBV19 and TRBJ2-2 gives the full variable domain: DGGITQSPKYLFRKEGQNVTLSCEQNLNHDAMYWYRQDPGQGLRLIYYSQIVNDFQKGDIAEGYSVSREKKESFPLTVTSAQKNPTAFYLCASKKAPNTGELFFGEGSRLTVL.